This passage covers 21 T cell receptor beta chains from one sample sequenced in a study of PD-1 blockade in classical Hodgkin lymphoma. This sample's time point: cycle 4 day 1 (C4D1), after 5 to 7 weeks of nivolumab. Brentuximab vedotin exposure varied, and every patient relapsed after autologous stem cell transplantation. Sequencing used immunoSEQ multiplex PCR; TCRdb keeps in-frame clones, though not all of them. The data contain over 80,000 clones, around four fifths of them singletons. Sequences were derived from peripheral blood mononuclear cells (PBMCs), sampled before the fourth cycle of nivolumab. The receptors shown here come from a human donor with classical Hodgkin lymphoma.

This sequence joins TRBV7-2 and TRBJ2-7; 9 bases are a match to TRBD1. There are 13 residues in the CDR3. After removal of 5 bases from V and 6 bases from J, the junction contained 5 bases not matched to a gene. Looked up from germline, CDR1 is SGHTA and CDR2 is FQGNSA. The CDR3 sequence is CASSDNRGREQYF. The CDR3 region has the DNA TGTGCCAGCAGCGACAACAGGGGGCGCGAGCAGTACTTC.

The chain joins TRBV7-9 to TRBJ1-1, with 12 bases identical to TRBD1. Trimming removed 0 bases from V and 1 base from J; junction bases left unmatched: 6. Germline loops: CDR1 SEHNR, CDR2 FQNEAQ (reference sequence). The CDR3 runs 18 residues. CDR3 sequence (DNA): TGTGCCAGCAGCTTAGCGCCGGGACAGGGGGCTGGGAACACTGAAGCTTTCTTT. This encodes CASSLAPGQGAGNTEAFF.

V is TRBV5-1 and J is TRBJ1-6, with TRBD1 as a possible D gene (6 bases). Trimming took 0 bases from V and 9 from J, leaving 13 bases between them. Germline V gene sequence: CDR1 SGHRS, CDR2 YFSETQ. This CDR3 has 15 amino acids. CDR3 coding DNA: TGCGCCAGCAGCTTGGGGGGGCAGGGCGGTTCACCCCTCCACTTT. Protein product: CASSLGGQGGSPLHF.

The chain links TRBV11-2 to TRBJ1-5; maybe TRBD1 (6 bases). V was trimmed by 5 bases and J by 7 bases, leaving 18 bases between them. The V gene's germline CDR1 is SGHAT and CDR2 FQNNGV. The CDR3 runs 15 residues. The CDR3 spells CASSPNQGQGQPQHF. CDR3 sequence (DNA): TGTGCCAGCAGCCCGAATCAGGGGCAAGGGCAGCCCCAGCATTTT.

This rearrangement joins TRBV7-4 to TRBJ2-3; TRBD2 matches at 7 bases. CDR1 is SGHVT and CDR2 is SQSDAQ in the germline V gene. Losses at the gene ends were 1 base for V and 2 bases for J; bases not matched to a gene: 6. There are 16 residues in the CDR3. CDR3 sequence reads: CASSLVPSGVTDTQYF. The CDR3 bases are TGTGCCAGCAGCTTAGTCCCTAGCGGAGTCACAGATACGCAGTATTTT.

V usage is TRBV28 and J usage is TRBJ2-2, with D tentatively TRBD1 (5 bases). The V gene lost 9 bases and the J gene lost 5 bases, with 16 bases spanning the gap. The germline CDR1 and CDR2 sequences are MDHEN and SYDVKM. This CDR3 has 14 amino acids. CDR3 sequence reads: CASRRQGWTGELFF. The CDR3 nucleotides read TGTGCCAGTCGCCGGCAGGGTTGGACCGGGGAGCTGTTTTTT. Supplemented by reference TRBV28 and TRBJ2-2, the full variable domain reads DVKVTQSSRYLVKRTGEKVFLECVQDMDHENMFWYRQDPGLGLRLIYFSYDVKMKEKGDIPEGYSVSREKKERFSLILESASTNQTSMYLCASRRQGWTGELFFGEGSRLTVL.

The chain is built from TRBV11-2 and TRBJ1-5; 8 bases map to TRBD1. V dropped 5 bases and J dropped 6; count of bases not matched to a gene: 15. The CDR3 has 17 residues. Germline CDR1 SGHAT, CDR2 FQNNGV. The CDR3 protein is CASSPGRGRIRGQPQHF. The DNA of the CDR3 is TGTGCCAGCAGCCCGGGCAGGGGGCGCATAAGGGGTCAGCCCCAGCATTTT. Full variable domain (rest looked up from reference TRBV11-2 and TRBJ1-5): EAGVAQSPRYKIIEKRQSVAFWCNPISGHATLYWYQQILGQGPKLLIQFQNNGVVDDSQLPKDRFSAERLKGVDSTLKIQPAKLEDSAVYLCASSPGRGRIRGQPQHFGDGTRLSIL.

Regarding this clone: Other DNA sequences of this sample code for an identical CDR3. V and J are TRBV6-5 and TRBJ1-2, with TRBD1 as a possible D gene (6 bases). Trimming shortened V by 6 bases and J by 2 bases, and 10 bases separated the two germline ends. CDR1 MNHEY and CDR2 SVGAGI come from the germline V gene. CDR3 size: 13 residues. The CDR3 here is CASSRTGNYGYTF. CDR3 DNA sequence: TGTGCCAGCAGCCGAACAGGGAACTATGGCTACACCTTC.

This chain uses TRBV7-9 with TRBJ2-7, with D unclear. V lost 8 bases and J 1 base, leaving 3 bases between the germline ends. Germline loops: CDR1 SEHNR, CDR2 FQNEAQ (reference sequence). The CDR3 is 10 residues long. The DNA of the CDR3 is TGTGCCAGCGGTTCCTACGAGCAGTACTTC. It translates to CASGSYEQYF.

The V call is TRBV19, the J call TRBJ1-5, with D possibly being TRBD1 (6 bases). Germline V CDR1 and CDR2: LNHDA, SQIVND (reference sequence). The V gene lost 4 bases and the J gene lost 1 base, with 11 bases spanning the gap. This CDR3 is built from 15 residues. The chain's CDR3 is CASSTGQFSNQPQHF. CDR3 sequence (DNA): TGTGCCAGTAGTACAGGACAGTTCAGCAATCAGCCCCAGCATTTT.

J is TRBJ1-2 and V is TRBV27; D call uncertain. This CDR3 is built from 15 residues. V was shortened by 2 bases and J by 4 bases, with 14 bases between the two germline ends. The germline V gene encodes CDR1 MNHEY and CDR2 SMNVEV (reference sequence). The CDR3 loop reads CASSLSDPVVYGYTF. DNA of the CDR3: TGTGCCAGCAGTTTAAGCGACCCGGTCGTCTATGGCTACACCTTC.

The chain couples TRBV13 to TRBJ1-1; tentative D call: TRBD1 (6 bases). Germline CDR1 PRHDT, CDR2 FYEKMQ (reference sequence). CDR3 length: 14 residues. The V end lost 7 bases, the J end lost 0 bases, and 12 bases lay between the germline ends. This chain's CDR3 is CASNLRGLNTEAFF. The CDR3 DNA sequence: TGTGCCAGCAACCTCCGGGGGCTGAACACTGAAGCTTTCTTT.

This clone turned up a few times. V gene TRBV7-6 combines with J gene TRBJ2-3; no firm D call. Germline V gene data show CDR1 as SGHVS and CDR2 as FNYEAQ. The CDR3 covers 13 residues. V lost 1 base and J lost 2, with 4 bases in between. DNA of the CDR3: TGTGCCAGCAGCTTAGGATACACAGATACGCAGTATTTT. Its protein product is CASSLGYTDTQYF.

The V gene is TRBV29-1, the J gene TRBJ2-1; 10 bases map to TRBD2. The CDR3 totals 17 residues. Germline loops: CDR1 SQVTM, CDR2 ANQGSEA. V dropped 5 bases and J dropped 0; count of bases not matched to a gene: 10. The chain's CDR3 is CSVPGLAIHSSYNEQFF. CDR3 nucleotide sequence: TGCAGCGTTCCGGGACTAGCGATCCATAGCTCCTACAATGAGCAGTTCTTC.

The chain recombines TRBV28 with TRBJ1-1; D is unclear. V lost 10 bases, J lost 4 bases, and 13 bases lay in between. The CDR3 loop spans 12 amino acids. Per the germline V gene, CDR1 is MDHEN and CDR2 is SYDVKM. As DNA, the CDR3 is TGTGCCACCAAGCGGCTGGGCACTGAAGCTTTCTTT. Its protein product is CATKRLGTEAFF.

Written as DNA, the CDR3 is TGTGCCAGCAGCGTAAGTCACAATGAGCAGTTCTTC. Translation: CASSVSHNEQFF. The V gene is TRBV9, the J gene TRBJ2-1; D remains unclear. The CDR3 consists of 12 residues. Trimming stripped 1 base from V and 5 bases from J, with 4 bases between. Germline V gene lookup returns CDR1 SGDLS and CDR2 YYNGEE.

The chain is built from TRBV6-5 and TRBJ1-2; D gene uncertain. The germline V and J ends were trimmed by 5 bases and 3 bases, with 13 bases remaining between them. CDR1 MNHEY and CDR2 SVGAGI come from the germline V gene. This CDR3 spans 14 amino acids. CDR3 bases: TGTGCCAGCAGTCGCCGGGTCACCGACTATGGCTACACCTTC. Translation: CASSRRVTDYGYTF.

J is TRBJ1-4 and V is TRBV28; D gene uncertain. The CDR3 spans 14 residues. CDR1 MDHEN and CDR2 SYDVKM come from the germline V gene. The ends were cut back, 2 bases at V and 7 bases at J, with 11 bases in the middle. The CDR3 nucleotides are TGTGCCAGCAGTTTAGGAGGGAGTCGTGAAAAACTGTTTTTT. This codes for CASSLGGSREKLFF.

The chain combines TRBV27 with TRBJ2-7; perhaps TRBD2 as D (7 bases). CDR3 length equals 15 residues. V was shortened by 8 bases and J by 0 bases, with 17 bases between the two germline ends. From germline, CDR1 is MNHEY and CDR2 SMNVEV (reference sequence). The CDR3 DNA is TGTGCCAGCCGGGGGGCCGGGGTGGCCTCCTACGAGCAGTACTTC. Residues: CASRGAGVASYEQYF.

The V call is TRBV10-3, the J call TRBJ2-6, with TRBD2 as a possible D gene (5 bases). Trimming left V 2 bases short and J 0 bases short, with 11 bases between. Germline-derived CDR1 and CDR2 are ENHRY and SYGVKD. The CDR3 length is 17 residues. The CDR3 sequence is CAISEAGFSSGANVLTF. The DNA of the CDR3 is TGTGCCATCAGTGAGGCGGGCTTTAGCTCTGGGGCCAACGTCCTGACTTTC.

This clone occurred once. This chain connects TRBV5-5 to TRBJ2-1; 7 bases fit TRBD1. The germline V gene has CDR1 SGHKS and CDR2 YYEKEE (reference sequence). The V and J ends lost 2 bases and 1 base, in that order; junction bases with no gene match: 6. There are 16 residues in the CDR3. CDR3 in amino acids: CASSFESGQSYNEQFF. Here the CDR3 DNA reads TGTGCCAGCAGCTTCGAGTCGGGACAGTCCTACAATGAGCAGTTCTTC.